A selection of T cell receptor beta chains follows, all from one sample in a study of cytomegalovirus exposure and HLA in healthy donors. Repertoires were generated with immunoSEQ multiplex PCR, while TCRdb's copy carries only in-frame clones and drops some. The profile shows about 130,000 clones, approximately 79% of them singletons. The sequenced material came from PBMCs. Receptors were obtained from a man aged 18 to 30 in good health and CMV-seropositive. Each CDR3 is given with its conserved first and last residue. D genes are given only for firm matches. Clone size is shown for a subset of rows, as once, few, many or a class of expanded clone.

J gene: TRBJ1-1
D gene: .
V gene: TRBV19
CDR3 length: 14
clone size: .
CDR3 protein: CASSFGVLNTEAFF
CDR3 DNA: TGTGCCAGTTCTTTCGGAGTCTTGAACACTGAAGCTTTCTTT

J gene: TRBJ1-2
D gene: .
V gene: TRBV27
CDR3 length: 14
clone size: .
CDR3 protein: CASSFRGYGYGYTF
CDR3 DNA: TGTGCCAGCAGTTTCCGGGGATACGGCTATGGCTACACCTTC

J gene: TRBJ1-2
D gene: TRBD1
V gene: TRBV6-1
CDR3 length: 14
clone size: .
CDR3 protein: CASQGAAPNYGYTF
CDR3 DNA: TGTGCCAGCCAGGGGGCGGCTCCTAACTATGGCTACACCTTC

J gene: TRBJ2-1
D gene: .
V gene: TRBV21-1
CDR3 length: 14
clone size: .
CDR3 protein: CASRRTSGINEQFF
CDR3 DNA: TGTGCCAGCAGAAGGACTAGCGGGATCAATGAGCAGTTCTTC

J gene: TRBJ1-5
D gene: TRBD1
V gene: TRBV6-6
CDR3 length: 14
clone size: .
CDR3 protein: CASRDREGYRPQHF
CDR3 DNA: TGTGCCAGCAGGGACAGGGAAGGGTATCGGCCCCAGCATTTT

J gene: TRBJ2-7
D gene: .
V gene: TRBV19
CDR3 length: 15
clone size: .
CDR3 protein: CASSIRRDAGYEQYF
CDR3 DNA: TGTGCCAGTAGTATAAGACGAGACGCAGGCTACGAGCAGTACTTC

J gene: TRBJ2-7
D gene: TRBD1
V gene: TRBV29-1
CDR3 length: 14
clone size: .
CDR3 protein: CSVRFEGQGPEQYF
CDR3 DNA: TGCAGCGTACGGTTCGAAGGACAGGGTCCCGAGCAGTACTTC

J gene: TRBJ1-2
D gene: .
V gene: TRBV10-3
CDR3 length: 15
clone size: once
CDR3 protein: CAILSAGTPEGGYTF
CDR3 DNA: TGTGCCATCCTCTCGGCGGGAACCCCGGAGGGGGGCTACACCTTC

J gene: TRBJ1-2
D gene: TRBD1
V gene: TRBV2
CDR3 length: 14
clone size: .
CDR3 protein: CASSPDRVNYGYTF
CDR3 DNA: TGTGCCAGCAGCCCGGACAGGGTTAACTATGGCTACACCTTC

J gene: TRBJ2-7
D gene: TRBD2
V gene: TRBV5-1
CDR3 length: 15
clone size: .
CDR3 protein: CASSPSGGITYEQYF
CDR3 DNA: TGCGCCAGCAGCCCCAGCGGGGGCATAACCTACGAGCAGTACTTC

J gene: TRBJ1-1
D gene: .
V gene: TRBV5-1
CDR3 length: 14
clone size: .
CDR3 protein: CASSPDSSRTEAFF
CDR3 DNA: TGCGCCAGCAGCCCCGACAGTTCCCGGACTGAAGCTTTCTTT

J gene: TRBJ2-2
D gene: .
V gene: TRBV2
CDR3 length: 15
clone size: .
CDR3 protein: CASSDERRRSGELFF
CDR3 DNA: TGTGCCAGCAGCGATGAGCGGCGGCGGTCCGGGGAGCTGTTTTTT

J gene: TRBJ2-3
D gene: TRBD1
V gene: TRBV25-1
CDR3 length: 14
clone size: .
CDR3 protein: CASSGQGFADTQYF
CDR3 DNA: TGTGCCAGCAGTGGACAGGGTTTTGCAGATACGCAGTATTTT

J gene: TRBJ2-3
D gene: .
V gene: TRBV7-9
CDR3 length: 11
clone size: .
CDR3 protein: CASSFGSYQYF
CDR3 DNA: TGTGCCAGCAGCTTCGGGTCTTACCAGTATTTT

J gene: TRBJ1-4
D gene: TRBD1
V gene: TRBV15
CDR3 length: 14
clone size: .
CDR3 protein: CATSGRQGEEGLFF
CDR3 DNA: TGTGCCACCAGCGGTAGGCAGGGGGAAGAAGGACTGTTTTTT

J gene: TRBJ2-7
D gene: TRBD2
V gene: TRBV2
CDR3 length: 14
clone size: few
CDR3 protein: CASSEPAGGAEQYF
CDR3 DNA: TGTGCCAGCAGTGAGCCAGCGGGAGGTGCCGAGCAGTACTTC

J gene: TRBJ2-1
D gene: TRBD2
V gene: TRBV4-1
CDR3 length: 17
clone size: once
CDR3 protein: CASSQESGGASYNEQFF
CDR3 DNA: TGCGCCAGCAGCCAAGAATCCGGGGGGGCTTCCTACAATGAGCAGTTCTTC

J gene: TRBJ1-2
D gene: TRBD1
V gene: TRBV28
CDR3 length: 13
clone size: .
CDR3 protein: CASSLRQGYGYTF
CDR3 DNA: TGTGCCAGCAGTTTACGACAGGGTTATGGCTACACCTTC

J gene: TRBJ1-1
D gene: .
V gene: TRBV6-5
CDR3 length: 13
clone size: .
CDR3 protein: CASREMGRTEAFF
CDR3 DNA: TGTGCCAGCAGGGAGATGGGTCGCACTGAAGCTTTCTTT

J gene: TRBJ2-2
D gene: TRBD2
V gene: TRBV30
CDR3 length: 16
clone size: .
CDR3 protein: CAWKAWTSVFPGELFF
CDR3 DNA: TGTGCCTGGAAAGCCTGGACTAGCGTATTCCCCGGGGAGCTGTTTTTT